This is a list of T cell receptor beta chains from one sample in a study of CD8 T cells in ankylosing spondylitis. TCRdb called the 5' RACE reads again in MiXCR, with one record for every CDR3 protein. The sample consists of 650,000 to 800,000 distinct CDR3 sequences, around 20% of them appearing once. Sequenced input: blood, either unsorted or a sorted T cell fraction (not recorded which). These receptors were taken from a male donor with ankylosing spondylitis. Each CDR3 is given with its conserved first and last residue. The D gene is left open where the match is weak. Clone size is stated in some rows and not others, as once, few, many or a class when expanded.

d_gene	v_gene	j_gene	len	abundance	CDR3nt	CDR3aa
TRBD1	TRBV29-1	TRBJ2-7	13	NA	TGCAGCGGGACGGACAGGGGGCTCCACGAGCAGTACTTC	CSGTDRGLHEQYF
NA	TRBV20-1	TRBJ1-4	14	many	TGCAGCACCAGGGTTAGGGCAACTAATGAAAAACTGTTTTTT	CSTRVRATNEKLFF
TRBD2	TRBV7-2	TRBJ2-1	15	NA	TGTGCCAGCAGCTCGCGGGGGGACTCCTACAATGAGCAGTTCTTC	CASSSRGDSYNEQFF
NA	TRBV4-1	TRBJ1-3	16	few	TGCGCCAGCAGCCAAGCTGTTGGGATCTCTGGAAACACCATATATTTT	CASSQAVGISGNTIYF
NA	TRBV12-3/TRBV12-4	TRBJ2-7	14	NA	TGTGCCAGCAGTCCCGCTGGAGGGAACTACGAGCAGTACTTC	CASSPAGGNYEQYF
TRBD2	TRBV9	TRBJ2-2	16	NA	TGTGCCAGCAGCCCAAGGGCCCGGGAGGGCACCGGGGAGCTGTTTTTT	CASSPRAREGTGELFF
TRBD2	TRBV7-9	TRBJ2-7	15	NA	TGTGCCAGCAGCTTAGCGGGTAGCGGGGCCTACGAGCAGTACTTC	CASSLAGSGAYEQYF
NA	TRBV14	TRBJ1-3	17	NA	TGTGCCAGCAGCCAAACCCCCGGCCCTAGCTCTGGAAACACCATATATTTT	CASSQTPGPSSGNTIYF
NA	TRBV9	TRBJ2-2	16	NA	TGTGCCAGCAGCGCACGGGGGAGTAAAGCAACCGGGGAGCTGTTTTTT	CASSARGSKATGELFF
TRBD2	TRBV10-3	TRBJ2-4	18	few	TGTGCCATCAGTGAGTCCCCTAGCGGGGGGGCCGCCAAAAACATTCAGTACTTC	CAISESPSGGAAKNIQYF
TRBD1	TRBV29-1	TRBJ1-2	16	few	TGCAGCGTTGAGGGAGACAGGGGGCGCGTCAACTATGGCTACACCTTC	CSVEGDRGRVNYGYTF
TRBD2	TRBV18	TRBJ2-5	14	few	TGTGCCAGCTCACAGGGACTAGCCCCCGAGACCCAGTACTTC	CASSQGLAPETQYF
TRBD1	TRBV11-2	TRBJ1-4	16	few	TGTGCCAGCAGCCCCGGACAGGGTTCAACTAATGAAAAACTGTTTTTT	CASSPGQGSTNEKLFF
NA	TRBV2	TRBJ1-6	14	NA	TGTGCCAGCAGTGAATGGCAGGGTGAATCACCCCTCCACTTT	CASSEWQGESPLHF
NA	TRBV5-1	TRBJ1-1	13	NA	TGCGCCAGCAGTCTCATCCCGGTCACTGAAGCTTTCTTT	CASSLIPVTEAFF
NA	TRBV29-1	TRBJ2-3	15	few	TGCAGCGTTGAAGATGGTAAGGGGCTGACAGATACGCAGTATTTT	CSVEDGKGLTDTQYF
NA	TRBV9	TRBJ2-1	15	NA	TGTGCCAGCAGCGTATCCCTAGACTCCTACAATGAGCAGTTCTTC	CASSVSLDSYNEQFF
NA	TRBV12-3/TRBV12-4	TRBJ1-6	16	many	TGTGCCAGCAGCGTCTCCCCAGCGGGGTATCGATCACCCCTCCACTTT	CASSVSPAGYRSPLHF
NA	TRBV29-1	TRBJ2-5	12	NA	TGCAGCGTTTCACGGGACCTCGAGACCCAGTACTTC	CSVSRDLETQYF
NA	TRBV30	TRBJ2-3	14	NA	TGTGCCTGGAGCCCGGGGGCCTCTCGAGATACGCAGTATTTT	CAWSPGASRDTQYF
TRBD2	TRBV4-3	TRBJ2-3	17	few	TGCGCCAGCAGCCAAGGACTAGCGGGAGGGCCGGCAGATACGCAGTATTTT	CASSQGLAGGPADTQYF
TRBD2	TRBV7-7	TRBJ2-7	16	few	TGTGCTAGCAGCCCCGAGGGACTAGCGGGGTTCTACGAGCAGTACTTC	CASSPEGLAGFYEQYF
TRBD1	TRBV12-3/TRBV12-4	TRBJ1-1	15	few	TGTGCCAGCAGTTTAGTCGCAGGGGGCTTAACTGAAGCTTTCTTT	CASSLVAGGLTEAFF
TRBD2	TRBV6-2/TRBV6-3	TRBJ2-1	17	NA	TGTGCCAGCAGTCCCGAATCACTAGCGGGAGTTTCGAATGAGCAGTTCTTC	CASSPESLAGVSNEQFF
TRBD2	TRBV20-1	TRBJ2-7	14	NA	TGCAGTGCTTTCCGACTAGCGGTTTACTACGAGCAGTACTTC	CSAFRLAVYYEQYF
NA	TRBV18	TRBJ1-1	15	NA	TGTGCCAGCTCACAGAAAGCTTACGAGAACACTGAAGCTTTCTTT	CASSQKAYENTEAFF
NA	TRBV21-1	TRBJ2-1	11	few	TGTGCCAGCAGAGGGCGGCCTGAGCAGTTCTTC	CASRGRPEQFF
NA	TRBV6-1	TRBJ1-4	17	few	TGTGCCAGCAGCCCCCGGTCCAACGGAGACTCTAATGAAAAACTGTTTTTT	CASSPRSNGDSNEKLFF